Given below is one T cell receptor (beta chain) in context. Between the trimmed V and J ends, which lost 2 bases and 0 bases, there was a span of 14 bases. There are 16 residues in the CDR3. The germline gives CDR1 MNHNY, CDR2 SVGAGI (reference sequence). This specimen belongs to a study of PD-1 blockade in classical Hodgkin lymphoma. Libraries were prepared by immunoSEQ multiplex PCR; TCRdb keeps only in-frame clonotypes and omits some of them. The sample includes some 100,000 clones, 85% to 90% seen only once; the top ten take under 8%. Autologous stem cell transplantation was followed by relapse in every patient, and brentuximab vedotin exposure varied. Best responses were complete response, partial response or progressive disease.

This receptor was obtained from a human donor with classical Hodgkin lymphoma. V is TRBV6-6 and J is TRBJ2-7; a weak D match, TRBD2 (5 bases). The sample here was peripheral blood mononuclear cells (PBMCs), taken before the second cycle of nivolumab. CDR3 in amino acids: CASSYRLTAGSYEQYF. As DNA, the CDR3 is TGTGCCAGCAGTTACCGGCTGACGGCGGGCTCCTACGAGCAGTACTTC.